This TCR beta chain was retrieved from a study of preoperative IRX-2 immunotherapy in early breast cancer (dated by TCRdb to the late 2010s). The protocol used for the library was the immunoSEQ multiplex PCR assay. TCRdb obtained this table from immuneACCESS and retained in-frame rearrangements with V and J assigned. These tables miss some clones; where compared with another copy, unresolved V genes account for less than half of the shortfall, and the remainder is unexplained. This sample comprises tens of thousands of clones, under 90% of them detected only once. The ten most abundant clones make up about 1.6% of the sample. V is reduced by 7 bases and J by 6 bases, leaving a spacing of 16 bases between them. From the cysteine through the phenylalanine, the CDR3 covers 14 amino acids. The kept DNA is CDR3 alone, 42 bases in frame from the first base. The sample's treatment or condition label is to be understood as: preoperative locoregional IRX-2 cytokine immunotherapy. The samples were obtained from a phase Ib study in which preoperative, locoregional IRX-2 cytokine immunotherapy intended to prime immune responses was tested. Donors were patients with early-stage breast cancer who received IRX-2 before surgery.

Comment on this clone: Which antigen it targets is not known. No qualities accompany the bases; no much larger clone lies one base away.

The sequencing used tumor tissue, collected after IRX-2 immunotherapy. This clonotype was sampled from a human donor with breast cancer. This receptor chain uses TRBV23-1 and TRBJ1-5, with the D gene not confidently named. TRBV23-1 is given ORF status, its function remaining uncertain. The nucleotide sequence is given as TGCGCCAGCACACGGGTACGGAGGATTCAGCCCCAGCATTTT. It encodes CASTRVRRIQPQHF.